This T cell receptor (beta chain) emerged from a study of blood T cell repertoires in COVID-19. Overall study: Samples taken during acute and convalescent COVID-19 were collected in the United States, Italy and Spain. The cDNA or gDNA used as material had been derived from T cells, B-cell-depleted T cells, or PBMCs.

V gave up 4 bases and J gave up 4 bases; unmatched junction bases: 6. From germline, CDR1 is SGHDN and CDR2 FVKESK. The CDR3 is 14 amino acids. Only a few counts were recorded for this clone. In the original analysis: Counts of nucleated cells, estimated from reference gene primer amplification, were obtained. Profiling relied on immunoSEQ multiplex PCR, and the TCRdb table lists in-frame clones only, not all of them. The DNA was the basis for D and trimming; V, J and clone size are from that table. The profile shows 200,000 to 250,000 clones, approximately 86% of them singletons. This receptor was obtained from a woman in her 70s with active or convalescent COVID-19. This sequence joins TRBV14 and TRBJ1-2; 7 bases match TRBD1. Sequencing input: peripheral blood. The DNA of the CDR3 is TGTGCCAGCAGCCCACTTTGGGACAGCTATGGCTACACCTTC. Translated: CASSPLWDSYGYTF.